This T cell receptor (beta chain) stems from a study of identical twins. The table lists this clonotype with a count of one. After template switching added a universal primer site, the resulting cDNA carried unique molecular identifiers. Via MiXCR, TCRdb re-called the 5' RACE reads, giving one row per CDR3 protein. In the table there are approximately 1.8 million distinct CDR3 sequences, under 35% of which are singletons. V lost 3 bases, J lost 0 bases, and 14 bases lay in between. Germline-derived CDR1 and CDR2 are SQVTM and ANQGSEA. The CDR3 spans 15 residues. Sequenced: cord blood. The rearrangement joins TRBV29-1 to TRBJ2-5, with D possibly matching TRBD1 (6 bases). The sequence came from a newborn girl in good health. DNA of the CDR3: TGCAGCGTTGAGGGGGCGGTGGATTACCAAGAGACCCAGTACTTC. Amino acid sequence: CSVEGAVDYQETQYF.